The entry that follows covers one T cell receptor beta chain sequence. Its antigen is not identified. This record belongs to a study of OX40 agonist ivuxolimab in advanced cancers. Profiling relied on immunoSEQ multiplex PCR, and the TCRdb table lists in-frame clones only, not all of them. The sample gives tens of thousands of clones, around 94% of which show up once; about a sixth is in the top ten. Notes on the study in general: Also present in some nonresponders was a low level of normalized T-cell clonal expansion. Average numbers of expanded clones were greater in CD8+ T cells than in CD4+.

The V end was cut by 0 bases, the J end by 3 bases, with 14 bases between. The V gene's germline CDR1 is LNHDA and CDR2 SQIVND (reference sequence). The CDR3 is 16 residues long. The sequencing used CD4+ or CD8+ T cells sorted from blood, collected in a trial of the OX40 agonist ivuxolimab. The V gene is TRBV19, the J gene TRBJ1-1; D perhaps matches TRBD1 (6 bases). The clonotype was recovered from an adult with an advanced solid tumor such as melanoma, head and neck, liver or kidney cancer. The CDR3 DNA is TGTGCCAGTAGTATAGAAGAGGGGGTTTGGGACACTGAAGCTTTCTTT. Translating gives CASSIEEGVWDTEAFF.